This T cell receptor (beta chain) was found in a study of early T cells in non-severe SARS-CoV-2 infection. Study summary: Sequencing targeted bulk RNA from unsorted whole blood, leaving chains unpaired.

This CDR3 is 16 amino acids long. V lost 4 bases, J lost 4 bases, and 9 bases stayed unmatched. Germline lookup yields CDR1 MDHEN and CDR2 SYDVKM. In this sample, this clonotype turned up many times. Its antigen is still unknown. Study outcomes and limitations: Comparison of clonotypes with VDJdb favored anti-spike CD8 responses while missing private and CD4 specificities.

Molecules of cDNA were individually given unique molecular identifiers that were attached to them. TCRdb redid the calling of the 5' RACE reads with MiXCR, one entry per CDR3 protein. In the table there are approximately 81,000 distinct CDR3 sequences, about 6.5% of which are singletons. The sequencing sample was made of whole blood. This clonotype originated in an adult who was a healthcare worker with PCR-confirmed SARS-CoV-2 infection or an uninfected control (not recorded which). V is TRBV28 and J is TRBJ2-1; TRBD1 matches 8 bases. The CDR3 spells CASSSFGQGVYNEQFF. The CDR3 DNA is TGTGCCAGCAGTTCATTTGGACAGGGTGTGTACAATGAGCAGTTCTTC.